Reported below is one T cell receptor (beta chain). The antigen remains unidentified. CDR3 and TCR beta VDJ profiling relied on a genomic DNA template. TCRdb reprocessed the reads with MiXCR, giving one entry per CDR3 protein. The sample has approximately 200,000 distinct CDR3 sequences; roughly 56% are singletons. Germline CDR1 and CDR2: SNHLY and FYNNEI. Trimming removed 5 bases at V and 9 bases at J, with 11 bases between. The CDR3 has 13 residues. This entry is derived from a study of CD8+CD57+ T cells in acquired aplastic anemia. In the study overall: On average, sorted CD4+ and CD8+ cells gave around 3.3 ug of DNA.

Study results and caveats: Both patients and controls carried the same twenty-nine CD8+ CDR3 sequences.

Sequencing used sorted CD4+, CD8+, or CD8+CD57+ T cells (not recorded which) from PBMCs. This clonotype was sampled from a human donor in good health, serving as a control. V gene TRBV2 combines with J gene TRBJ1-6; D is unresolved. The CDR3 region has the DNA TGTGCCAGCAGTTCCTCCTTTGGTTCACCCCTCCACTTT. Its translation is CASSSSFGSPLHF.